This T cell receptor (beta chain) was obtained from a study of neurological immune-mediated disorders. Study observations and caveats: On phylogenetic grouping, the repertoires of 18 of 34 multiple sclerosis patients fell within one related-CDR3 cluster, constituting a possible signature. No CDR3 amino acid sequences were shared by expanded clones across subjects, suggesting private repertoires in all groups.

TCRdb recomputed calls from the 5' RACE reads with MiXCR, one row per CDR3 protein. The sample yields 50,000 to 60,000 distinct CDR3 sequences, over 3.5% seen once. This clonotype has at least ten counts. Its antigen is still unknown. Germline lookup yields CDR1 SGHKS and CDR2 YYEKEE (reference sequence). Trimming removed 4 bases at V and 0 bases at J, with 15 bases between. This CDR3 comprises 16 residues. Sequences were obtained from CD4+ T cells from blood. The chain employs TRBV5-5 and TRBJ2-3; either TRBD1 or TRBD2 may supply D (5 bases each). This sequence was found in a woman aged 40 to 50 with multiple sclerosis. The CDR3 protein is CASSPVGTPSTDTQYF. The CDR3 coding sequence is TGTGCCAGCAGCCCTGTCGGGACGCCTAGCACAGATACGCAGTATTTT.